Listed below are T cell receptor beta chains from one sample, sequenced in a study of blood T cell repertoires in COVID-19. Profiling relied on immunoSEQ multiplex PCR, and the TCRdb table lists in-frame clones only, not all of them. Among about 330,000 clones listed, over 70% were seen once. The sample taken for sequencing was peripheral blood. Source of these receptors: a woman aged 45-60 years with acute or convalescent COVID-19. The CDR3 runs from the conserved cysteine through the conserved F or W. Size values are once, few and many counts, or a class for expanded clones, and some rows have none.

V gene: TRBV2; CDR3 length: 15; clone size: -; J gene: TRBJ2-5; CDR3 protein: CASSDAAGDKETQYF
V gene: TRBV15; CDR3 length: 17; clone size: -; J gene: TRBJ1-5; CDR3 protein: CATSRDWSGGGGQPQHF
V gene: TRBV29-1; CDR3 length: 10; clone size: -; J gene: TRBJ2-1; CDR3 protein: CSVLFHEQFF
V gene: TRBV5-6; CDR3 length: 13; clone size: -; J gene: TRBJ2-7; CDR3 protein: CASSLSVTYEQYF
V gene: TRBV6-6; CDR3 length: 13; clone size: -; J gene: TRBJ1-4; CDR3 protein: CASSYTEVEKLFF
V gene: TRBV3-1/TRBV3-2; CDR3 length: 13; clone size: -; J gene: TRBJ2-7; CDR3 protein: CASSQDRGSREYF
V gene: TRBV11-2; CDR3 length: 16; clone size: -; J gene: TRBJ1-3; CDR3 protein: CASTPLVGGDGNTIYF
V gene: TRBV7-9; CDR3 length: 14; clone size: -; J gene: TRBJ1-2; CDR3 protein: CASSLGQGQDGYTF
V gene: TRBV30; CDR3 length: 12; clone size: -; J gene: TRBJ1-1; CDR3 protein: CAWRLGADEAFF
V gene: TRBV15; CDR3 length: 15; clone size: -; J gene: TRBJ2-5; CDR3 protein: CATSIIQGLGETQYF
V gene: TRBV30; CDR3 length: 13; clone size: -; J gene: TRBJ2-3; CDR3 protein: CAWTQGAADTQYF
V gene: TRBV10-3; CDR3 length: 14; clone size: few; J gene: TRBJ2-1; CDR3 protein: CAIGSLAGDNEQFF
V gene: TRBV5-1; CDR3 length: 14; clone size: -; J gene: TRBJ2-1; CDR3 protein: CASSLSGSYNEQFF
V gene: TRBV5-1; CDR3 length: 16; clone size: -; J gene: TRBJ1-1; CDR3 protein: CASSIGQGVLNTEAFF
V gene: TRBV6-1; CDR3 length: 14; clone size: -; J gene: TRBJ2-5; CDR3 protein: CASSEGPAGETQYF
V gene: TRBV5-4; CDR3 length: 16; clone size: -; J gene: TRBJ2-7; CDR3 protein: CASSFEQGAYPYEQYF
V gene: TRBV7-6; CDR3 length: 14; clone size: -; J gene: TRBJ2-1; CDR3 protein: CASTLSGQNNEQFF
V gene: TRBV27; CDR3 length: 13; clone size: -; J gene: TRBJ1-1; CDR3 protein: CASSSVSNTEAFF
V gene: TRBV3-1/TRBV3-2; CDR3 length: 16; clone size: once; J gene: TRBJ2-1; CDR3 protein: CASSHGGRLAGVEQFF
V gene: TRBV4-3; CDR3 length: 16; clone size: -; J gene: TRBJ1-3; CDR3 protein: CASSQVVQARGNTIYF
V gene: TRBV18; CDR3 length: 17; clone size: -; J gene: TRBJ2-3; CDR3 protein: CASSPGQTGGPADTQYF
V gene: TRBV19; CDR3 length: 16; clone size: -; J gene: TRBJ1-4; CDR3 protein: CASLPGGGREFEKLFF
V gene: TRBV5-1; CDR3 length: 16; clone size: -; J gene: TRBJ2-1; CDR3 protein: CASRSVWTGDYNEQFF
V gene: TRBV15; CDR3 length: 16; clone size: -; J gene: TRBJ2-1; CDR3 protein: CATSRVAGGPSGEQFF
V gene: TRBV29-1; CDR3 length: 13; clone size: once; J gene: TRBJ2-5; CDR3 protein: CSVAGQGWETQYF
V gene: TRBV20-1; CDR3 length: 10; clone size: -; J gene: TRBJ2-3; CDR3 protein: CSAYTDTQYF
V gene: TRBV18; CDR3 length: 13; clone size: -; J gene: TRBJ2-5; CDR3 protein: CASATGGGETQYF
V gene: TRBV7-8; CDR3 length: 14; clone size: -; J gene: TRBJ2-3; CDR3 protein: CASSFKAVTDTQYF
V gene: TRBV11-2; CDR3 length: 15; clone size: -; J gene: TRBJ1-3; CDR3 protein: CASSSSISSGNTIYF
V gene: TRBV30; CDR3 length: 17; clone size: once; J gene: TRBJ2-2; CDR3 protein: CAWSLFQAGSNTGELFF
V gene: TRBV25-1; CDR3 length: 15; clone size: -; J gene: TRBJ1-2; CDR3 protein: CASSESGGVHYGYTF
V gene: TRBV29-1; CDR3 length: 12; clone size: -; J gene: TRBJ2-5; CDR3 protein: CSGRLAQETQYF
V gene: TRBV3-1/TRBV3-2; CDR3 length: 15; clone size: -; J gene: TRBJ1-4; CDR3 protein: CASSLSYGGHEKLFF
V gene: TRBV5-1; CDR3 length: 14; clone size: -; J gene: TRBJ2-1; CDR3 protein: CASSSYGGLNEQFF
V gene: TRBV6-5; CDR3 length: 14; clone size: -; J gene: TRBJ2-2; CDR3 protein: CASSYSRATGELFF
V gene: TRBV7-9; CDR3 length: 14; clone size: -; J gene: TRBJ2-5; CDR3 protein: CASSLAGLEETQYF
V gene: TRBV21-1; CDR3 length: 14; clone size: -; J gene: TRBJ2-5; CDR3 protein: CAAAQRQIQETQYF
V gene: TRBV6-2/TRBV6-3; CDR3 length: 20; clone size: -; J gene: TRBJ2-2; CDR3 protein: CASSYVPSRLDRTNTGELFF
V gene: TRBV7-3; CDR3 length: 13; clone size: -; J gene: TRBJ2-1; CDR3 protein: CASSPGVYNEQFF